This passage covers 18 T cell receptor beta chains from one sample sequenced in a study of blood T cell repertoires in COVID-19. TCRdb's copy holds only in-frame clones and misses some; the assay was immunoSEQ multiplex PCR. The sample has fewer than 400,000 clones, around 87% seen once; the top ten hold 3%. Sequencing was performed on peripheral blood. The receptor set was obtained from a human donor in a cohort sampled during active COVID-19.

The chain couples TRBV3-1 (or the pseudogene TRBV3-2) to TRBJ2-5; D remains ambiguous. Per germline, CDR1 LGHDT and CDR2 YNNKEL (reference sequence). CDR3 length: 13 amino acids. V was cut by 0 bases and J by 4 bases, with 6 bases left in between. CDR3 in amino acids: CASSQDLVETQYF. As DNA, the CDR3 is TGTGCCAGCAGCCAAGATCTTGTAGAGACCCAGTACTTC.

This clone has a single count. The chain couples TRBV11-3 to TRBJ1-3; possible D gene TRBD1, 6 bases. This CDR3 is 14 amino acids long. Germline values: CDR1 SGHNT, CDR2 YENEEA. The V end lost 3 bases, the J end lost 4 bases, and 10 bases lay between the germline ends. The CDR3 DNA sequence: TGTGCCAGCAGCTTGGGGGCTGCAGGAAACACCATATATTTT. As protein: CASSLGAAGNTIYF.

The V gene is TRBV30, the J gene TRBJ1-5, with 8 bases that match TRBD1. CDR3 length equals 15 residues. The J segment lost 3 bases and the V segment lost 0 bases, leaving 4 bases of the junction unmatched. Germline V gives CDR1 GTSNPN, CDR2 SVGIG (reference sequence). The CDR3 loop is CAWSVGGQANQPQHF. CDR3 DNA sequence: TGTGCCTGGAGTGTGGGGGGACAGGCCAATCAGCCCCAGCATTTT.

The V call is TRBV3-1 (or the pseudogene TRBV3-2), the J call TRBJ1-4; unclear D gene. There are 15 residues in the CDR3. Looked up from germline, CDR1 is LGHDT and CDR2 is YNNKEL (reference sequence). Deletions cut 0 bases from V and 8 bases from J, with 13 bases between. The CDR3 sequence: CASSQEDTTWEKLFF. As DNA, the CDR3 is TGTGCCAGCAGCCAAGAAGACACCACATGGGAAAAACTGTTTTTT.

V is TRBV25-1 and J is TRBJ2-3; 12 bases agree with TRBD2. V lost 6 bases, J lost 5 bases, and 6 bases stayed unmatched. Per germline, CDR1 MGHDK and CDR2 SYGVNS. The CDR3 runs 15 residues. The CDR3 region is CASSPLAGGVDTQYF. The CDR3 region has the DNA TGTGCCAGCAGCCCCCTAGCGGGGGGGGTAGATACGCAGTATTTT.

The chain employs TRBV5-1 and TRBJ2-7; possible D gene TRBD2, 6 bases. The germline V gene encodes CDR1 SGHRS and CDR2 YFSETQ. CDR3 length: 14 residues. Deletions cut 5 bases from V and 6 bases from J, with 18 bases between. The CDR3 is CASRTGFLGGEQYF. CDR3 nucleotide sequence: TGCGCCAGCAGGACCGGGTTCCTCGGGGGCGAGCAGTACTTC.

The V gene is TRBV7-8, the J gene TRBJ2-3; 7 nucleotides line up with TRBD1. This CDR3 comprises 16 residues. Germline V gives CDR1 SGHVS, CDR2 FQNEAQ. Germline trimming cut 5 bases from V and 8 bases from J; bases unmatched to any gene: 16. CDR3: CASSLQTGPPGGTQYF. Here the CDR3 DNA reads TGTGCCAGCAGCCTACAAACAGGGCCTCCAGGGGGTACGCAGTATTTT. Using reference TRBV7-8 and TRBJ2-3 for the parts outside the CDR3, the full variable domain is GAGVSQSPRYKVAKRGQDVALRCDPISGHVSLFWYQQALGQGPEFLTYFQNEAQLDKSGLPSDRFFAERPEGSVSTLKIQRTQQEDSAVYLCASSLQTGPPGGTQYFGPGTRLTVL.

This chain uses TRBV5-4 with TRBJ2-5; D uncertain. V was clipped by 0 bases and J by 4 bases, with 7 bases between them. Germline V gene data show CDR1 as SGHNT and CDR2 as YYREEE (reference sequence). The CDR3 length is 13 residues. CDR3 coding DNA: TGTGCCAGCAGCTTGGAATTAGCAGAGACCCAGTACTTC. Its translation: CASSLELAETQYF.

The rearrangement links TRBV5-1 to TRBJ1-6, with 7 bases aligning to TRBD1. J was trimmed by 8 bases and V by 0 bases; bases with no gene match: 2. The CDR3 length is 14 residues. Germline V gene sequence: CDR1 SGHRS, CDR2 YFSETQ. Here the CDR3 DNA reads TGCGCCAGCAGCTTGGGGGACAGTGATTCACCCCTCCACTTT. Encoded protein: CASSLGDSDSPLHF.

The CDR3 DNA follows: TGTGCCTGGAATGTTTACAGGGGCGAGAACGAGCAGTACTTC. Translation gives CAWNVYRGENEQYF. The V and J genes are TRBV30 and TRBJ2-7, with 7 bases that match TRBD1. Trimming cost V 4 bases and J 5 bases; bases outside gene matches: 11. Germline V gives CDR1 GTSNPN, CDR2 SVGIG (reference sequence). This CDR3 is 14 amino acids long.

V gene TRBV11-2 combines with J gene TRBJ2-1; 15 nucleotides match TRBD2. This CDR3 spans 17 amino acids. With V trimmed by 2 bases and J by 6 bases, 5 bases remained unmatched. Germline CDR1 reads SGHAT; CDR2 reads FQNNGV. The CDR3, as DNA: TGTGCCAGCAGCTTAAGTCCGGGACTAGCGGGGGGCAATGAGCAGTTCTTC. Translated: CASSLSPGLAGGNEQFF.

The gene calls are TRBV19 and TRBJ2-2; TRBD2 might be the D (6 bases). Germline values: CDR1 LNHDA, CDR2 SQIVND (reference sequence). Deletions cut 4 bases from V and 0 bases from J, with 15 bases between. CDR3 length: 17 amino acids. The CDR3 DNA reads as TGTGCCAGTAGTACCGCGCTTGGAGGGCCGAACACCGGGGAGCTGTTTTTT. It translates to CASSTALGGPNTGELFF.

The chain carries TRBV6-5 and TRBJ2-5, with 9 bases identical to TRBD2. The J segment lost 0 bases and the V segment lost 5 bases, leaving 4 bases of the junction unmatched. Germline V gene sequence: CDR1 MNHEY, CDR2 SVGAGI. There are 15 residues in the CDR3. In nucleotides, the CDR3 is TGTGCCAGCAGTCCCGGGACTAGCTACCAAGAGACCCAGTACTTC. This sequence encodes CASSPGTSYQETQYF.

CDR3 region: CASSQDRVNSPLHF. CDR3 DNA sequence: TGCGCCAGCAGCCAAGACAGGGTTAATTCACCCCTCCACTTT. The V and J genes are TRBV4-1 and TRBJ1-6; TRBD1 might be the D (5 bases). V lost 0 bases to trimming and J lost 6 bases, with 6 bases between them. CDR3 length equals 14 residues. Per germline, CDR1 MGHRA and CDR2 YSYEKL.

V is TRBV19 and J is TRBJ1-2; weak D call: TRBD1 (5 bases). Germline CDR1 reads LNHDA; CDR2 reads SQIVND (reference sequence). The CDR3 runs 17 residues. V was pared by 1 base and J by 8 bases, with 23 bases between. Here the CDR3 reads CASSIGGEAATFTGYTF. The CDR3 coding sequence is TGTGCCAGTAGTATAGGAGGGGAGGCAGCCACTTTTACCGGCTACACCTTC.

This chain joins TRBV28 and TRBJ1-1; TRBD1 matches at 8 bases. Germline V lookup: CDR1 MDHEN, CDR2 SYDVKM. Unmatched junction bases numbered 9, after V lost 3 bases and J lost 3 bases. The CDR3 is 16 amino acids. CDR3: CASSLVVGQADTEAFF. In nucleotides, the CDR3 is TGTGCCAGCAGTTTGGTGGTGGGACAGGCCGACACTGAAGCTTTCTTT.

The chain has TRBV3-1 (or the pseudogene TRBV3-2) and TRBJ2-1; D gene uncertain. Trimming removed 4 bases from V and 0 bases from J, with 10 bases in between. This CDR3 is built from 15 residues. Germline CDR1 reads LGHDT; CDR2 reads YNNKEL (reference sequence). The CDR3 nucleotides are TGTGCCAGCAGCCCCCGTCCCTACTCCTACAATGAGCAGTTCTTC. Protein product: CASSPRPYSYNEQFF.

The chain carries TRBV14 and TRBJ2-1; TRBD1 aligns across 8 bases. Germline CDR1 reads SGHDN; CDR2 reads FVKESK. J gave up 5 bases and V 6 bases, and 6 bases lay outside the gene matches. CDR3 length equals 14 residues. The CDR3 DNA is TGTGCCAGCAGTGACAGGGGTTTCCACAATGAGCAGTTCTTC. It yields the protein CASSDRGFHNEQFF.